The source of this T cell receptor (beta chain) is a study of a mutant IDH1 vaccine in newly diagnosed glioma. Study context: Initiation of the vaccine course occurred 4-6 weeks after radiotherapy alone, or alongside temozolomide cycles. Treated patients comprised 62.5% males and approximately 38% females, mean age about 40 years. Patients were pretreated with radiotherapy, temozolomide, or both, mostly both.

TCRdb's copy holds only in-frame clones and misses some; the assay was immunoSEQ multiplex PCR. This table has about 26,000 clones, approximately 80% appearing once. Time point given: week 5, during vaccination. Doses of 300 ug of mutant IDH1 20-mer peptide were given with topical imiquimod. The donor cohort comprised cases of new WHO grade 3 or 4 IDH1-mutant, ATRX-lost astrocytoma. On this clone itself: Its antigen is unidentified.

This receptor was obtained from a man aged 40-49 years with glioma. Some clones in this sample may be carry-over from other donors' samples. The source was PBMCs, collected from a glioma patient whose treatment included an IDH1 peptide vaccine.

This chain's CDR3 is CASSPDRIRQYF. As DNA, the CDR3 is TGCGCCAGCAGCCCCGACAGAATACGGCAGTACTTC. The chain employs TRBV5-1 and TRBJ2-7; D is possibly TRBD1 (5 bases). Germline CDR1 SGHRS, CDR2 YFSETQ. V was cut by 4 bases and J by 9 bases, with 14 bases left in between. This CDR3 spans 12 amino acids.